This paragraph reports one T cell receptor beta chain. The record originates from a study of blood T cell repertoires in COVID-19. The overall study: The United States, Italy and Spain provided the acute and convalescent COVID-19 samples. PBMCs, B-cell-depleted T cells, or T cells provided the cDNA or gDNA that made up the material.

Germline V gene sequence: CDR1 SGHRS, CDR2 YFSETQ. Trimming took off 5 bases at V and 4 bases at J, with 9 bases between the two ends. The CDR3 runs to 12 residues. Source study methods: Scientists estimated how many nucleated cells there were by amplifying reference gene primers. The repertoire was sequenced with immunoSEQ multiplex PCR; TCRdb's copy has only in-frame clones and lacks some. That table is the source of V, J and clone size, and D and trimming were worked out from the DNA. Counted here are over 150,000 clones, more than 75% occurring once; the ten biggest clones make up less than 3%. V and J are TRBV5-1 and TRBJ1-2; D gene ambiguous. This TCR was sampled from a man between 35 and 55 years old with active or convalescent COVID-19. Sequencing input: peripheral blood. The CDR3 DNA follows: TGCGCCAGCAGTGGGCAGTCCTATGGCTACACCTTC. Protein product: CASSGQSYGYTF.